This T cell receptor beta chain came from a study of T cells in Graves' hyperthyroidism and ophthalmopathy. Study information: Peripheral blood sampling occurred at initial diagnosis, before any treatment.

Amplified TCR beta CDR3 regions derived from RNA transcripts. First-round RT-PCR with HTBI primers amplified the TCR CDR3 region. TCRdb passed the multiplex PCR reads through MiXCR, listing each CDR3 protein once. The sample carries about 380,000 distinct CDR3 sequences, 18% recorded once. In this sample, this clonotype turned up many times. The diagnostic basis comprised clinical symptoms, serum thyroxine and TRAb, thyroid ultrasound and orbital computed tomography. Sequenced input: blood. The sequence was collected from a man between 18 and 29 years old with Graves' ophthalmopathy.

The DNA of the CDR3 is TGTGCCAGCAGCCCACCCAACCGGGGCCGAGAGACCCAGTACTTC. It translates to CASSPPNRGRETQYF. V is TRBV7-9 and J is TRBJ2-5; D may be TRBD1 or TRBD2 (5 bases each). V was pared by 5 bases and J by 4 bases, with 17 bases between. The germline gives CDR1 SEHNR, CDR2 FQNEAQ (reference sequence). The CDR3 totals 15 residues.